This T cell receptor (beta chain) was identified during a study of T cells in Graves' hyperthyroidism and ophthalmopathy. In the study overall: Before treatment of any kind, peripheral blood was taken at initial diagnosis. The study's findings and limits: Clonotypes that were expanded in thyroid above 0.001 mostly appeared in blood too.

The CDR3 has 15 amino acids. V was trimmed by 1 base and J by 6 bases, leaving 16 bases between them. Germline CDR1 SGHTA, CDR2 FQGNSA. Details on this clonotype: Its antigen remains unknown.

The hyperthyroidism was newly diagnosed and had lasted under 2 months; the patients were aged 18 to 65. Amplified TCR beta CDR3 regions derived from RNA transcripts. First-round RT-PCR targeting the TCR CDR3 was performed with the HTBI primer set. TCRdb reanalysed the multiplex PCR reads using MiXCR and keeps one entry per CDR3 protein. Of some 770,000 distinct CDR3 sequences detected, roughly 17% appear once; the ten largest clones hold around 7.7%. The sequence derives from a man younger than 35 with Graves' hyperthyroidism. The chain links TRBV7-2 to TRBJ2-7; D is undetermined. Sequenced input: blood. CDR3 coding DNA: TGTGCCAGCAGCTTAGAAGGGCAGAGTAATAGCGAGCAGTACTTC. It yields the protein CASSLEGQSNSEQYF.